The clone carrying this TCR beta chain has ten or more counts. The data were obtained in a study of metastatic and nonmetastatic thyroid tumors. The CDR3 consists of 16 residues. Germline assignment: CDR1 SGHAT and CDR2 FQNNGV. V gave up 0 bases and J gave up 0 bases, with 9 bases separating them. No treatment had been given to any patient before thyroid surgery. The authors' processing: For papillary thyroid cancer, a distant-metastasis classifier was constructed from CDR3 differences observed across clinicopathological groups. TCRdb recomputed clones from the PCR reads via MiXCR. TCRdb, not the authors, supplied the V and J calls. Among about 69,000 clones listed, 14% were seen once.

The sequenced sample was blood. This chain connects TRBV11-2 to TRBJ2-1; D gene ambiguous. The sequence was obtained from a male donor with papillary thyroid cancer or a benign thyroid nodule (not recorded which). Some clones in this sample may be carry-over from other donors' samples. The CDR3 reads CASSLDEGSSYNEQFF. CDR3 coding DNA: TGTGCCAGCAGCTTAGATGAAGGTAGCTCCTACAATGAGCAGTTCTTC.